This T cell receptor (beta chain) was observed in a study of human T cells and chemical hapten exposure. The CDR3 length is 14 residues. Germline V gene sequence: CDR1 MNHEY, CDR2 SMNVEV (reference sequence). Study-level findings and limits: DPC sensitization did not alter TCRs above 1 in 1000 frequency.

Time point reported: healthy volunteer bleed at 2 weeks. Someone pulled total RNA out of unfractionated whole blood. Within the library, unique molecular identifiers were attached to each individual cDNA molecule. TCRdb re-called the RACE reads through MiXCR, storing one row per CDR3 protein. The sample gives tens of thousands of distinct CDR3 sequences, about 8.6% of which show up once; about 3.1% is in the top ten. As to this clonotype: Its target is not known. Germline and junction disagree at one end, which may indicate a read error.

Specimen: whole blood. The sequence derives from a female donor in good health. Some clones in this sample may be carry-over from other donors' samples. This rearrangement joins TRBV27 to TRBJ1-6; tentatively, D is TRBD1 (6 bases). The CDR3 protein is CAGSPKGGISPLHF. DNA for the CDR3: TGTGCCGGCAGTCCCAAGGGGGGGATTTCGCCCCTCCACTTT.